These 26 T cell receptor beta chains came from one sample sequenced in a study of blood T cell repertoires in COVID-19. TCRdb keeps only in-frame clones here, not all; method: immunoSEQ multiplex PCR. Seen here are 250,000 to 300,000 clones, approximately 85% observed once, and the top ten hold around 2%. Sequencing used PBMCs or T cells enriched from blood (not recorded which). These receptors all come from a woman aged 45-60 years who had recovered from COVID-19.

V gene TRBV19 combines with J gene TRBJ1-2; 8 nucleotides align to TRBD1. This CDR3 comprises 14 residues. V dropped 0 bases and J dropped 4; count of bases not matched to a gene: 1. Germline-derived CDR1 and CDR2 are LNHDA and SQIVND (reference sequence). In DNA form, the CDR3 reads TGTGCCAGTAGTATAGAGCAGGGGGCCTATGGCTACACCTTC. It yields the protein CASSIEQGAYGYTF.

The chain recombines TRBV7-2 with TRBJ1-3; D is possibly TRBD1 (5 bases). Germline lookup yields CDR1 SGHTA and CDR2 FQGNSA. Trimming stripped 2 bases from V and 0 bases from J, with 11 bases between. This CDR3 is built from 16 residues. The DNA of the CDR3 is TGTGCCAGCAGCTTAATCGGGGGTAACTCTGGAAACACCATATATTTT. It is translated as CASSLIGGNSGNTIYF. The variable domain in full, with the rest retrieved from reference TRBV7-2 and TRBJ1-3, is GAGVSQSPSNKVTEKGKDVELRCDPISGHTALYWYRQSLGQGLEFLIYFQGNSAPDKSGLPSDRFSAERTGGSVSTLTIQRTQQEDSAVYLCASSLIGGNSGNTIYFGEGSWLTVV.

V is TRBV9 and J is TRBJ2-7; 8 nucleotides agree with TRBD1. The germline CDR1 and CDR2 sequences are SGDLS and YYNGEE. The CDR3 length is 16 residues. V lost 0 bases, J lost 4 bases, and 9 bases stayed unmatched. CDR3 in DNA: TGTGCCAGCAGCGTAGGGGGGACAGGTTTGTTTTACGAGCAGTACTTC. Amino acid sequence: CASSVGGTGLFYEQYF.

V usage is TRBV3-1 (or the pseudogene TRBV3-2) and J usage is TRBJ2-1, with D tentatively TRBD2 (6 bases). CDR1 LGHDT and CDR2 YNNKEL come from the germline V gene (reference sequence). V gave up 4 bases and J gave up 7 bases, with 11 bases separating them. The CDR3 is made up of 13 amino acids. The CDR3 loop is CASSRRRANEQFF. The CDR3 DNA reads as TGTGCCAGCAGCCGCCGGAGGGCGAATGAGCAGTTCTTC.

The chain links TRBV4-1 to TRBJ1-1; no firm D call. Trimming cost V 0 bases and J 1 base, with 9 bases left between them. Germline CDR1 MGHRA, CDR2 YSYEKL. CDR3 size: 15 residues. The CDR3 coding sequence is TGCGCCAGCAGCCAAGAGCGGGGAAGGAACACTGAAGCTTTCTTT. It codes for CASSQERGRNTEAFF.

The rearrangement uses TRBV3-1 (or the pseudogene TRBV3-2) and TRBJ1-5; D unclear. The CDR3 covers 15 residues. Trimming took 1 base from V and 3 from J, leaving 10 bases between them. Germline V lookup: CDR1 LGHDT, CDR2 YNNKEL (reference sequence). For the CDR3, the DNA is TGTGCCAGCAGCCAAGGACAAACTTACAATCAGCCCCAGCATTTT. Encoded protein: CASSQGQTYNQPQHF.

The chain employs TRBV28 and TRBJ2-7, with 10 bases identical to TRBD2. From germline, CDR1 is MDHEN and CDR2 SYDVKM. The CDR3 is 15 residues long. The V gene end was trimmed by 3 bases and the J gene end by 5 bases; junction bases not matched to a gene: 7. CDR3 DNA: TGTGCCAGCAGTTTGTCGGGACTAGCGATAAACGAGCAGTACTTC. Translated, it gives CASSLSGLAINEQYF.

V is TRBV28 and J is TRBJ2-3; TRBD1 might be the D (7 bases). This CDR3 is built from 15 residues. The V end lost 5 bases, the J end lost 2 bases, and 14 bases lay between the germline ends. Germline loops: CDR1 MDHEN, CDR2 SYDVKM. CDR3 loop: CASSQGGTDTDTQYF. The CDR3, as DNA: TGTGCCAGCAGTCAGGGCGGGACAGACACAGATACGCAGTATTTT.

The rearrangement uses TRBV7-2 and TRBJ1-2, with D unclear. CDR3 size: 13 residues. Germline lookup yields CDR1 SGHTA and CDR2 FQGNSA. V was clipped by 4 bases and J by 5 bases, with 11 bases between them. CDR3 protein: CASSSARGYGYTF. In nucleotides, the CDR3 is TGTGCCAGCAGCTCCGCCAGAGGGTATGGCTACACCTTC.

This chain connects TRBV2 to TRBJ1-2; 10 bases fit TRBD1. In germline, CDR1 is SNHLY, CDR2 FYNNEI. The V segment lost 4 bases and the J segment 4 bases; nucleotides outside the gene matches: 6. This CDR3 region has 15 residues. The CDR3, as DNA: TGTGCCAGCAGTGGTCATGGGACAGGGGTCTATGGCTACACCTTC. Amino acid sequence: CASSGHGTGVYGYTF.

This sequence joins TRBV7-9 and TRBJ1-5, with 7 positions matching TRBD1. Germline CDR1 and CDR2: SEHNR and FQNEAQ (reference sequence). CDR3 size: 17 residues. V gave up 5 bases and J gave up 1 base; unmatched junction bases: 11. The CDR3 coding sequence is TGTGCCAGCAGCCTATCGACAGGGCGGCGGAGCAATCAGCCCCAGCATTTT. Protein: CASSLSTGRRSNQPQHF.

The chain employs TRBV3-1 (or the pseudogene TRBV3-2) and TRBJ2-7; 13 bases line up with TRBD2. Germline V gene lookup returns CDR1 LGHDT and CDR2 YNNKEL (reference sequence). This CDR3 comprises 16 residues. Trimming removed 4 bases from V and 5 bases from J; junction bases left unmatched: 8. The CDR3 region is CASSRRTSGSPHEQYF. DNA of the CDR3: TGTGCCAGCAGCCGACGGACTAGCGGGAGTCCTCACGAGCAGTACTTC.

The V and J genes are TRBV2 and TRBJ1-3, with 9 positions matching TRBD1. The CDR3 runs 14 residues. Germline loops: CDR1 SNHLY, CDR2 FYNNEI. J was trimmed by 4 bases and V by 6 bases; bases with no gene match: 4. The CDR3 DNA reads as TGTGCCAGCAGCACAGGGGGCAGAGGAAACACCATATATTTT. Translation gives CASSTGGRGNTIYF.

This clone has only one observation. The rearrangement joins TRBV7-8 to TRBJ2-7, with 10 bases fitting TRBD1. CDR3 size: 14 residues. The germline V gene encodes CDR1 SGHVS and CDR2 FQNEAQ. V gave up 3 bases and J gave up 5 bases; unmatched junction bases: 4. The DNA of the CDR3 is TGTGCCAGCAGCTTCCGGGACAGGGGCCACGAGCAGTACTTC. This gives the protein CASSFRDRGHEQYF.

This rearrangement joins TRBV7-6 to TRBJ2-1, with 9 nucleotides matching TRBD2. Trimming removed 6 bases from V and 2 bases from J; junction bases left unmatched: 11. The CDR3 is 17 amino acids. CDR1 is SGHVS and CDR2 is FNYEAQ in the germline V gene. The CDR3 DNA follows: TGTGCCAGCAGTCTAGCCCCTAGCGGGATAACCTACAATGAGCAGTTCTTC. Its translation: CASSLAPSGITYNEQFF.

In this sample, this clone turned up a few times. The chain couples TRBV5-3 to TRBJ2-7, with D possibly TRBD1 on 6 matching bases. TRBV5-3 is an ORF; its function is uncertain. The CDR3 contains 15 residues. Trimming removed 4 bases at V and 5 bases at J, with 19 bases between. The CDR3 region is CARSPGTPKGHEQYF. The CDR3 bases are TGTGCCAGAAGCCCCGGGACACCAAAAGGTCACGAGCAGTACTTC.

The chain recombines TRBV5-4 with TRBJ1-1, with D possibly matching TRBD1 (5 bases). V dropped 3 bases and J dropped 5 bases, with 17 bases sitting between them. This CDR3 contains 15 residues. Germline values: CDR1 SGHNT, CDR2 YYREEE (reference sequence). In DNA, the CDR3 is TGTGCCAGCAGCTCGAGGGACGGGGGGAGGACTGAAGCTTTCTTT. It encodes CASSSRDGGRTEAFF.

The chain has TRBV7-3 and TRBJ2-4; tentatively, D is TRBD1 (6 bases). Deletions cut 2 bases from V and 8 bases from J, with 13 bases between. Germline CDR1 SGHTA, CDR2 FQGTGA. The CDR3 length is 14 residues. CDR3 sequence reads: CASSLQGPSHIQYF. CDR3 bases: TGTGCCAGCAGCTTACAGGGGCCGTCCCACATTCAGTACTTC.

The rearrangement joins TRBV7-9 to TRBJ2-2; 8 bases are shared with TRBD2. Looked up from germline, CDR1 is SEHNR and CDR2 is FQNEAQ (reference sequence). The V gene end was trimmed by 3 bases and the J gene end by 6 bases; junction bases not matched to a gene: 3. The CDR3 runs to 14 residues. CDR3 protein: CASSFSGISGELFF. Here the CDR3 DNA reads TGTGCCAGCAGCTTTAGCGGGATTTCCGGGGAGCTGTTTTTT.

V and J are TRBV21-1 and TRBJ1-5. TRBV21-1 constitutes a pseudogene. The CDR3 is 18 residues long. CDR3 protein: CASSTSGVGGYSNQPQHF. The DNA of the CDR3 is TGTGCCAGCAGCACCAGCGGAGTGGGGGGGTATAGCAATCAGCCCCAGCATTTT.

The chain joins TRBV5-4 to TRBJ1-5; 8 bases fit TRBD1. The CDR3 extends over 15 amino acids. The germline V gene has CDR1 SGHNT and CDR2 YYREEE (reference sequence). Trimming took 3 bases from V and 7 from J; bases not matched to a gene: 9. The CDR3 loop is CASSSDQGANQPQHF. CDR3 in DNA: TGTGCCAGCAGCTCTGATCAGGGGGCAAACCAGCCCCAGCATTTT.

This clone was recorded once. The chain has TRBV5-5 and TRBJ1-1; D gene unclear. CDR1 and CDR2 from the germline V gene are SGHKS and YYEKEE (reference sequence). V lost 1 base, J lost 5 bases, and 9 bases lay in between. CDR3 length: 13 residues. The CDR3 DNA reads as TGTGCCAGCAGCTTGACTTTTTGGACTGAAGCTTTCTTT. This sequence encodes CASSLTFWTEAFF.

The V gene is TRBV28, the J gene TRBJ2-5, with 11 nucleotides matching TRBD2. Per germline, CDR1 MDHEN and CDR2 SYDVKM. The CDR3 spans 14 residues. With V trimmed by 6 bases and J by 11 bases, 11 bases remained unmatched. CDR3 amino acids: CASRSTPGLAVQYF. The CDR3 nucleotides read TGTGCCAGCAGGTCGACCCCGGGACTAGCGGTACAGTACTTC.

This rearrangement joins TRBV4-2 to TRBJ2-1; 9 positions match TRBD2. Germline CDR1 reads LGHNA; CDR2 reads YNFKEQ. This CDR3 spans 16 amino acids. The V segment lost 1 base and the J segment 5 bases; nucleotides outside the gene matches: 6. The CDR3 loop is CASSQAGLAPNNEQFF. The CDR3 nucleotides read TGTGCCAGCAGCCAAGCTGGACTAGCGCCTAACAATGAGCAGTTCTTC.

The chain has TRBV5-1 and TRBJ2-1; the D gene is possibly TRBD1 (6 bases). V dropped 0 bases and J dropped 5 bases, with 9 bases sitting between them. The germline V gene has CDR1 SGHRS and CDR2 YFSETQ. The length of the CDR3 is 14 residues. CDR3 sequence (DNA): TGCGCCAGCAGCTTGGGTCCAGGGGACAATGAGCAGTTCTTC. Translation gives CASSLGPGDNEQFF.

The J gene is TRBJ2-6, the V gene TRBV5-8; the D is unclear. CDR1 and CDR2 from the germline V gene are SGHTS and YDEGEE. The V and J ends lost 1 base and 0 bases respectively, with 5 bases between them. The CDR3 has 15 amino acids. The CDR3 DNA sequence: TGTGCCAGCAGCTTGTACAGCTCTGGGGCCAACGTCCTGACTTTC. It codes for CASSLYSSGANVLTF.